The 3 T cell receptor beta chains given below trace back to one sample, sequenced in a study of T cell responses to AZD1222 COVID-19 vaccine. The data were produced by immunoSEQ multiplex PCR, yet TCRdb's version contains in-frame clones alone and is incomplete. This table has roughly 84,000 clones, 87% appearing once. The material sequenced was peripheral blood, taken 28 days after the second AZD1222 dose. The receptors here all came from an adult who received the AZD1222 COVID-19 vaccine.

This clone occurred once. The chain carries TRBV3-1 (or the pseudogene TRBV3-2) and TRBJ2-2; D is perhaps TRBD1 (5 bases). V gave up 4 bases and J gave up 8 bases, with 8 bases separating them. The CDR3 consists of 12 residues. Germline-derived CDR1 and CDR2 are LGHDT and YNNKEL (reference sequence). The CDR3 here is CASSRQRGELFF. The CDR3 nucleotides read TGTGCCAGCAGCCGACAGAGAGGGGAGCTGTTTTTT.

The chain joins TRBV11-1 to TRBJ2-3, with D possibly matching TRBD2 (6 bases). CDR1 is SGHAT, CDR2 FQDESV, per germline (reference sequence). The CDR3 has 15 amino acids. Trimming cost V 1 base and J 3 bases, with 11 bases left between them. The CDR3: CASSLDRGRTDTQYF. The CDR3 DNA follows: TGTGCCAGCAGCTTAGATCGGGGGAGGACAGATACGCAGTATTTT.

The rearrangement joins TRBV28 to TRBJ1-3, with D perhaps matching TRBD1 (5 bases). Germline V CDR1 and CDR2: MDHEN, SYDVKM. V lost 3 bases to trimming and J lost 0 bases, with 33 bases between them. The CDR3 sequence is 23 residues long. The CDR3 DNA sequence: TGTGCCAGCAGTTTTCTCTCCTGGGGCCGTTCTTTGGACGACGGCAACTCTGGAAACACCATATATTTT. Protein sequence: CASSFLSWGRSLDDGNSGNTIYF.